This TCR beta chain originates from a study of identical twins. TCRdb reanalysed the 5' RACE reads using MiXCR and keeps one entry per CDR3 protein. The sample shows 500,000 to 550,000 distinct CDR3 sequences, less than 25% of them seen only once. V lost 0 bases and J 3 bases, leaving 5 bases between the germline ends. CDR3 length: 13 amino acids. Germline CDR1 and CDR2: ENHRY and SYGVKD. These data also formed part of another study, on T cells expressing NK-cell markers.

The chain links TRBV10-3 to TRBJ1-2; D is uncertain. Sequenced sample: CD4+ T cells sorted from blood. This receptor was obtained from a woman aged 18-29 years in good health. The CDR3: CAISESRDYGYTF. The CDR3, as DNA: TGTGCCATCAGTGAGTCACGGGACTATGGCTACACCTTC.